This TCR beta chain came from a study of CD8 T cells in ankylosing spondylitis. General observations from the study: The disease-linked clones had a CD8+ phenotype and low blood frequencies. A motif in TCR beta, a set of 8 or 9 highly homologous variants, appeared characteristic of ankylosing spondylitis blood.

Molecular-barcoded quantitative 5'-RACE produced these TCR beta libraries. Each CDR3 protein gets one entry after TCRdb re-called the 5' RACE reads with MiXCR. The sample carries fewer than 550,000 distinct CDR3 sequences, roughly 5.3% recorded once. For this clonotype: Its antigen is unknown.

Trimming took off 2 bases at V and 5 bases at J, with 12 bases between the two ends. CDR1 and CDR2 (germline): LGHDT, YNNKEL (reference sequence). The CDR3 extends over 14 amino acids. This rearrangement joins TRBV3-1 to TRBJ1-1; the D gene is possibly TRBD1 (6 bases). The TCR was taken from a male donor with ankylosing spondylitis. The specimen sequenced was blood, either unsorted or a sorted T cell fraction (not recorded which). The CDR3 region is CASSQSWGRTEAFF. In nucleotides, the CDR3 is TGTGCCAGCAGCCAATCATGGGGGCGGACTGAAGCTTTCTTT.